This TCR beta chain was documented in a study of T cell repertoires in ileal Crohn's disease (dated by TCRdb to the late 2010s). About the study as a whole: At the time of surgery, roughly 40% of patients were active smokers, and the median duration of disease was around eight years. The study was conducted in parallel with a multicentre cohort that was designed to identify predictors of early endoscopic recurrence following ileocolonic resection. TCR repertoire analysis was done in about 59 Crohn's disease patients from a prospective multicentre cohort. Endoscopic postoperative recurrence was defined by a Rutgeerts score above i0. The study sequenced roughly 170 mucosal samples from a few dozen patients, taken at several locations on the surgical specimen and at postoperative endoscopy. Every patient underwent surgery because of a complication, which was stricturing disease in roughly 60% of cases and penetrating disease in approximately 39%. About half of the patients received postoperative therapy: about a dozen received thiopurines and roughly 17 received anti-TNF agents. The research as a whole found: Patients who were active smokers at surgery had a significantly higher proportion of clonal expansions than non-smokers (about 27% vs 20%, p=0.02). Only a subgroup of patients, of unstated size, had mucosal CD4 and CD8 T cells sorted and sequenced. Endoscopic recurrence was found to be associated with higher high-frequency clone percentages at surgery, and recurrence was observed in all patients with clonality above 26.8% (18/57). Compared with CD4 T cells, sorted CD8 T cells contained more high-frequency clones, which suggests that the mucosal expansions were mostly CD8.

Taken from the germline V gene, the CDR1 and CDR2 loops are MGHDK and SYGVNS. The junction carries 14 bases between V and J, which are trimmed by 4 bases and 4 bases respectively. Its CDR3 holds 15 amino acids, cysteine through phenylalanine. Just the 45-base CDR3 DNA is kept, in frame starting at base 1. Five hundred nanograms of biopsy DNA per sample were submitted for commercial TCRB immunosequencing. Adaptive Biotechnology amplified CDR3 regions from genomic DNA with a two-step multiplex PCR that controlled for amplification bias. In the first PCR, primers covered every V and J gene segment, and in the second PCR, barcodes and Illumina adapters were added. An Illumina instrument was used to sequence the CDR3 libraries. Concerning the study's data processing: The analysis used both the pipelines supplied by the vendor and custom analysis of the raw data in R/Bioconductor with R version 3.3.0. Clonality, ranging from 0 to 1, was calculated as the inverse of the normalised Shannon entropy of all productive clones. High-frequency clones were defined as the repertoire share of the top 100 clones, retaining only clones passing a 95% confidence test. The Simpson index measured repertoire diversity, and the Morisita-Horn index measured overlap between samples. The table comes from immuneACCESS by way of TCRdb, which keeps in-frame sequences with V and J called. Part of the clones is missing from these tables; in studies checked, under half for an unresolved V gene and the rest for unknown reasons. V and J calls and clone size are those listed in that table; D and trimming were worked out from the DNA. The sample table records over 4,500 clones; 80% to 90% of these occur just once. Jointly, the top ten make up approximately 6.2% of the sample.

Eligible patients were adults with ileal or ileocolonic Crohn's disease who had an indication for ileocolonic resection. Before DNA extraction, whole ileal mucosal biopsies were kept frozen at -80 degrees C. Genomic DNA was isolated from frozen whole biopsies using a TRizol-based method, and the DNA was quantified with a NanoDrop 2000 spectrophotometer. This clone was counted once. Its antigen remains undetermined. Qualities for individual bases were not recorded, and no much larger clone is one base off. Sequenced: ileal tissue. Recombination connected TRBV25-1 to TRBJ1-5; D gene: possibly TRBD1, on 6 matching bases. The receptor's source is an adult with Crohn's disease. The CDR3 here reads CASSADGTQNQPQHF. The DNA sequence is as follows: TGTGCCAGCAGTGCCGACGGGACACAGAATCAGCCCCAGCATTTT. With the rest looked up from the reference TRBV25-1 and TRBJ1-5 genes rather than sequenced, the full variable domain is EADIYQTPRYLVIGTGKKITLECSQTMGHDKMYWYQQDPGMELHLIHYSYGVNSTEKGDLSSESTVSRIRTEHFPLTLESARPSHTSQYLCASSADGTQNQPQHFGDGTRLSIL.